The rows below give T cell receptor beta chains drawn from one sample of a study of blood T cell repertoires in COVID-19. The assay was immunoSEQ multiplex PCR, and TCRdb's table has in-frame clones only and misses some. The table has some 200,000 clones, around four fifths seen once. Sequenced: peripheral blood. These receptors were collected from a man in his fifties or sixties with COVID-19, enrolled during active disease. The CDR3 runs from the conserved cysteine through the conserved F or W. Each record gives: V gene, J gene, D gene, clone size, CDR3 DNA, CDR3 protein. The D gene is left open where the match is weak. Not all rows give a size; the values are once, few, many and, for expanded clones, a class.

v_call: TRBV7-2
j_call: TRBJ2-6
d_call: TRBD1
clone_size: once
cdr3_nt: TGTGCCAGCAGCTCGGGACAGCCGAACGTCCTGACTTTC
cdr3_aa: CASSSGQPNVLTF

v_call: TRBV11-3
j_call: TRBJ2-1
d_call: TRBD2
clone_size: -
cdr3_nt: TGTGCCAGCAGCCGGACTAGCGGGAGCTATGAGCAGTTCTTC
cdr3_aa: CASSRTSGSYEQFF

v_call: TRBV9
j_call: TRBJ1-4
d_call: -
clone_size: -
cdr3_nt: TGTGCCAGCAGCGTAGGAGGCGCATCTAATGAAAAACTGTTTTTT
cdr3_aa: CASSVGGASNEKLFF

v_call: TRBV24-1
j_call: TRBJ2-5
d_call: -
clone_size: -
cdr3_nt: TGTGCCACCAGGGCGGCGGCGAGGGATGGGACCCAGTACTTC
cdr3_aa: CATRAAARDGTQYF

v_call: TRBV5-1
j_call: TRBJ1-1
d_call: -
clone_size: -
cdr3_nt: TGCGCCAGCAGCTTGGGGGCCGCTGAAGCTTTCTTT
cdr3_aa: CASSLGAAEAFF

v_call: TRBV3-1/TRBV3-2
j_call: TRBJ1-4
d_call: -
clone_size: -
cdr3_nt: TGTGCCAGCAGCCCCAGGGCTGAAAAACTGTTTTTT
cdr3_aa: CASSPRAEKLFF

v_call: TRBV6-6
j_call: TRBJ1-4
d_call: -
clone_size: -
cdr3_nt: TGTGCCAGCAGTCTTATGCAGGCTAATGAAAAACTGTTTTTT
cdr3_aa: CASSLMQANEKLFF

v_call: TRBV6-5
j_call: TRBJ1-5
d_call: -
clone_size: -
cdr3_nt: TGTGCCAGCAGTTACGGTCAGGTGAATCAGCCCCAGCATTTT
cdr3_aa: CASSYGQVNQPQHF

v_call: TRBV30
j_call: TRBJ2-2
d_call: -
clone_size: once
cdr3_nt: TGTGCCTGGAGTGTACGCGTCACCGGGGAGCTGTTTTTT
cdr3_aa: CAWSVRVTGELFF

v_call: TRBV12-3/TRBV12-4
j_call: TRBJ2-2
d_call: -
clone_size: -
cdr3_nt: TGTGCCAGCAGTCCGGACACCGGGGAGCTGTTTTTT
cdr3_aa: CASSPDTGELFF

v_call: TRBV3-1/TRBV3-2
j_call: TRBJ2-1
d_call: TRBD2
clone_size: -
cdr3_nt: TGTGCCAGCAGCCAAGATACGAGGCCTAGCGGGAAAAACAATGAGCAGTTCTTC
cdr3_aa: CASSQDTRPSGKNNEQFF

v_call: TRBV10-2
j_call: TRBJ1-1
d_call: -
clone_size: -
cdr3_nt: TGCGCCAGCAAGGCCGGGACACACAGGAACACTGAAGCTTTCTTT
cdr3_aa: CASKAGTHRNTEAFF

v_call: TRBV7-9
j_call: TRBJ1-1
d_call: -
clone_size: few
cdr3_nt: TGTGCCAGCAGCGAGGAGGGAGACACTGAAGCTTTCTTT
cdr3_aa: CASSEEGDTEAFF

v_call: TRBV7-3
j_call: TRBJ2-1
d_call: TRBD2
clone_size: -
cdr3_nt: TGTGCCAGCAGCTTAAAAGGTCGGTCTAGCGGGGGAGGTAATGAGCAGTTCTTC
cdr3_aa: CASSLKGRSSGGGNEQFF

v_call: TRBV27
j_call: TRBJ2-5
d_call: -
clone_size: -
cdr3_nt: TGTGCCAGCAGTTTAAGTGGACTAAGGGAGACCCAGTACTTC
cdr3_aa: CASSLSGLRETQYF